Sequencing of this T cell receptor (beta chain) was carried out in a study of cytomegalovirus exposure and HLA in healthy donors. PCR used 60 Vbeta primers and 13 Jbeta primers. The protocol was immunoSEQ multiplex PCR, while the TCRdb copy is restricted to in-frame clones and leaves out a portion. In the table there are about 170,000 clones, around 84% of which are singletons. The sequencing input was PBMCs. The source is a man aged 25 to 40 in good health and CMV-seropositive.

Here the CDR3 reads CASSQAGTGGEKLFF. The CDR3 bases are TGCGCCAGCAGCCAAGCCGGGACAGGGGGTGAAAAACTGTTTTTT. This sequence joins TRBV4-1 and TRBJ1-4; 11 nucleotides agree with TRBD1. Germline trimming cut 1 base from V and 7 bases from J; bases unmatched to any gene: 2. Germline-derived CDR1 and CDR2 are MGHRA and YSYEKL. The CDR3 contains 15 residues.